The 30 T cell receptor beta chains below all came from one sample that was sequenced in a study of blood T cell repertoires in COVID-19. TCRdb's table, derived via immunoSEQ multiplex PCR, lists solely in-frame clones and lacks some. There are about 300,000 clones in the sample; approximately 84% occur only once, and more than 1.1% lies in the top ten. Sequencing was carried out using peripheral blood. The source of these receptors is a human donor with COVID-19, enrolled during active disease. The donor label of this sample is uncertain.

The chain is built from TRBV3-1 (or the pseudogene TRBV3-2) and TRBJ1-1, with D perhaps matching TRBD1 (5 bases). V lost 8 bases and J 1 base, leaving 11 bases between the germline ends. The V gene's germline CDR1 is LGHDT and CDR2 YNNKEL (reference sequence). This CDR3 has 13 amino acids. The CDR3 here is CASRQGGNTEAFF. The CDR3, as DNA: TGTGCCAGCCGGCAGGGCGGGAACACTGAAGCTTTCTTT.

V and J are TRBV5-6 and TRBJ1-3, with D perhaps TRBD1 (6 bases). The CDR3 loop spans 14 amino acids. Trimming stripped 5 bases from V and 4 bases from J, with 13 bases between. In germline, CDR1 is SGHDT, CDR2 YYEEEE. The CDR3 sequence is CASRSTGSGNTIYF. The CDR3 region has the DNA TGTGCCAGCAGAAGCACAGGGTCCGGAAACACCATATATTTT.

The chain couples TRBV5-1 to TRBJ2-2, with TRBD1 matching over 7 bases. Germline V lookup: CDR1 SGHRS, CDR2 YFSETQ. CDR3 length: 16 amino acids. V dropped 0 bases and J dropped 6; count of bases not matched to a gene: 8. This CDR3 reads CASSLAPDRAAGELFF. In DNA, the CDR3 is TGCGCCAGCAGCTTGGCCCCCGACAGGGCTGCCGGGGAGCTGTTTTTT.

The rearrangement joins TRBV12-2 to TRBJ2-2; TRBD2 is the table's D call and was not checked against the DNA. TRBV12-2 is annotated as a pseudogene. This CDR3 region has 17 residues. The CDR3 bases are TGTGCAAGTCGCCTTTTCGGGACTAGCGGGAGAACCGGGGAGCTGTTTTTT. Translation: CASRLFGTSGRTGELFF.

DNA of the CDR3: TGTGCCAGCAGCCCCCAAGAGTCCGCCTACGAGCAGTACTTC. Its protein product is CASSPQESAYEQYF. The V gene is TRBV9, the J gene TRBJ2-7; D is uncertain. From germline, CDR1 is SGDLS and CDR2 YYNGEE. The V end lost 4 bases, the J end lost 2 bases, and 13 bases lay between the germline ends. The CDR3 is 14 amino acids.

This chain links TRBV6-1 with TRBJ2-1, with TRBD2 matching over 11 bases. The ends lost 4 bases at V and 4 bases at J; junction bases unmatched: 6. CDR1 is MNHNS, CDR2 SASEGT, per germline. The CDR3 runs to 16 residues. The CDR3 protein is CASSGWGTSGYNEQFF. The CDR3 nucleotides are TGTGCCAGCAGTGGATGGGGGACTAGCGGATACAATGAGCAGTTCTTC.

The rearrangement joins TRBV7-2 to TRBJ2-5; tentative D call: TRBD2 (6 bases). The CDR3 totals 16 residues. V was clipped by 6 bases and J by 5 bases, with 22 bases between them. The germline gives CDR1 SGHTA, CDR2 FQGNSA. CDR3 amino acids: CASRQALGLVQETQYF. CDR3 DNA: TGTGCCAGCAGGCAGGCATTGGGACTGGTCCAGGAGACCCAGTACTTC.

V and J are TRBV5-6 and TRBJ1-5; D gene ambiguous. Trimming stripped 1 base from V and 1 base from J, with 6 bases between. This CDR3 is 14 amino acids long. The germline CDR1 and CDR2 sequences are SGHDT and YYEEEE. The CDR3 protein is CASSLPGSNQPQHF. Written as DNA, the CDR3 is TGTGCCAGCAGCTTGCCGGGGAGCAATCAGCCCCAGCATTTT.

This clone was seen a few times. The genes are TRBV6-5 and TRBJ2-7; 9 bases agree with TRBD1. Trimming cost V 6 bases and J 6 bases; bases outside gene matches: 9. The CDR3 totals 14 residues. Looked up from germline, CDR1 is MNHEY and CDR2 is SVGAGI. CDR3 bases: TGTGCCAGCAGCATAGACAGGGGGTCCACCGAGCAGTACTTC. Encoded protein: CASSIDRGSTEQYF.

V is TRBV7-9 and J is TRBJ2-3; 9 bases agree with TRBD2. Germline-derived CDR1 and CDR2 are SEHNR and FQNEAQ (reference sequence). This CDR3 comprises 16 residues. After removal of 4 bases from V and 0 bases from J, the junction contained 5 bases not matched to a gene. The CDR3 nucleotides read TGTGCCAGCAGCTGGATAGCGGGAGCGAGCACAGATACGCAGTATTTT. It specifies CASSWIAGASTDTQYF. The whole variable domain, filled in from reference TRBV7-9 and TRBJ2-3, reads DTGVSQNPRHKITKRGQNVTFRCDPISEHNRLYWYRQTLGQGPEFLTYFQNEAQLEKSRLLSDRFSAERPKGSFSTLEIQRTEQGDSAMYLCASSWIAGASTDTQYFGPGTRLTVL.

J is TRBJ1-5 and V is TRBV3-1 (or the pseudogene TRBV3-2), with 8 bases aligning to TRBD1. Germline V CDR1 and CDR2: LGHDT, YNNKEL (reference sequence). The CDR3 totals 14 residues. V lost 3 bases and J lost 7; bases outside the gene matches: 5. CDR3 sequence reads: CASSQQGAGQPQHF. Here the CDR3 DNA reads TGTGCCAGCAGCCAGCAGGGGGCGGGACAGCCCCAGCATTTT.

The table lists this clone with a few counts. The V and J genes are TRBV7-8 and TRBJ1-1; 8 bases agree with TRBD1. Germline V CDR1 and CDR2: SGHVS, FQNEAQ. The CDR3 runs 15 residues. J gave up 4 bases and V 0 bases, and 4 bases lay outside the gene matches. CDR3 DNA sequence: TGTGCCAGCAGCTTAGCGGGGCAGGGGGCCACTGAAGCTTTCTTT. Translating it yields CASSLAGQGATEAFF.

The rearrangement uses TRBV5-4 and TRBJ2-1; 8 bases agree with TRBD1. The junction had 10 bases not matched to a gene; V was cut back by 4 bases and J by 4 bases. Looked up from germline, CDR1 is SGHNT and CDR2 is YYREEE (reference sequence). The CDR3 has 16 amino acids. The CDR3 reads CASSQKTGGKYNEQFF. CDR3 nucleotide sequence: TGTGCCAGCAGCCAAAAAACAGGGGGAAAGTACAATGAGCAGTTCTTC.

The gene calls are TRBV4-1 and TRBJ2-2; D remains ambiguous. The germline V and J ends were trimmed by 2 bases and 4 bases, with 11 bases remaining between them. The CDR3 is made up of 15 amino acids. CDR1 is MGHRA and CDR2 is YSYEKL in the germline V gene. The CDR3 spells CASSQRLELTGELFF. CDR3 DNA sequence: TGCGCCAGCAGCCAAAGGCTAGAGCTCACCGGGGAGCTGTTTTTT.

Here the CDR3 reads CASSQAPTPPYETQYF. The CDR3 bases are TGTGCCAGCAGCCAAGCTCCTACCCCCCCGTATGAGACCCAGTACTTC. The chain links TRBV3-1 (or the pseudogene TRBV3-2) to TRBJ2-5, with unresolved D. Trimming removed 1 base at V and 5 bases at J, with 17 bases between. The CDR3 is 16 residues long. Per germline, CDR1 LGHDT and CDR2 YNNKEL (reference sequence).

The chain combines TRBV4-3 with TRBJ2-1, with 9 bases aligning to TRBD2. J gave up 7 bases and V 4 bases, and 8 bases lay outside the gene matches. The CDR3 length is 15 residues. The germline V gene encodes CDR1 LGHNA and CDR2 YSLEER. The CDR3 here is CASSRSPSGMNEQFF. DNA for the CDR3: TGCGCCAGCAGCCGCTCTCCTAGCGGGATGAATGAGCAGTTCTTC.

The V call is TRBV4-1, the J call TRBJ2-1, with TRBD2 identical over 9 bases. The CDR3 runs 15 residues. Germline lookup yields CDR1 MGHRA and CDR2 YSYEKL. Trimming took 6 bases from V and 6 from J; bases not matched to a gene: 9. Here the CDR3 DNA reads TGCGCCAGCAGATTAGCGGGAGCTTTACCCAATGAGCAGTTCTTC. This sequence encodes CASRLAGALPNEQFF.

The CDR3 loop reads CASSPPRSGSTYEQYF. The CDR3 DNA reads as TGTGCCAGCAGCCCCCCTAGGAGCGGGAGTACCTACGAGCAGTACTTC. The chain recombines TRBV3-1 (or the pseudogene TRBV3-2) with TRBJ2-7; 8 nucleotides match TRBD2. The V gene end was trimmed by 4 bases and the J gene end by 2 bases; junction bases not matched to a gene: 10. Germline V lookup: CDR1 LGHDT, CDR2 YNNKEL (reference sequence). The CDR3 extends over 16 amino acids.

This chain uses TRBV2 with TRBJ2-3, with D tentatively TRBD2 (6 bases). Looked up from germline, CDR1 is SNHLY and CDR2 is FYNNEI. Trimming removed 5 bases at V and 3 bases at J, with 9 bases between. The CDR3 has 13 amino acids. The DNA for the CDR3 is TGTGCCAGCAGTTTCGGGAGTACAGATACGCAGTATTTT. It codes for CASSFGSTDTQYF. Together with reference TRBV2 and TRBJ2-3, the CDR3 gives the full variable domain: EPEVTQTPSHQVTQMGQEVILRCVPISNHLYFYWYRQILGQKVEFLVSFYNNEISEKSEIFDDQFSVERPDGSNFTLKIRSTKLEDSAMYFCASSFGSTDTQYFGPGTRLTVL.

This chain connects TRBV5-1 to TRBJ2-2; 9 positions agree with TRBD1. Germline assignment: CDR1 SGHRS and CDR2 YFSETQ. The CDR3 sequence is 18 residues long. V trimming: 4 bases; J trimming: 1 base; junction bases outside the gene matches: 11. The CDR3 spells CASSSRFRGQGNTGELFF. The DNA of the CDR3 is TGCGCCAGCAGCAGCAGGTTTAGGGGACAGGGGAACACCGGGGAGCTGTTTTTT.

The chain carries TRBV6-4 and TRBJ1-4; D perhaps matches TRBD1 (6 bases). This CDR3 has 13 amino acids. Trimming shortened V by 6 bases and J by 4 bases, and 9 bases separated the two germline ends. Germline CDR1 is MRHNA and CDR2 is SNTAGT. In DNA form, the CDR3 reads TGTGCCAGCAGCCTGGACAGTAATGAAAAACTGTTTTTT. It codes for CASSLDSNEKLFF.

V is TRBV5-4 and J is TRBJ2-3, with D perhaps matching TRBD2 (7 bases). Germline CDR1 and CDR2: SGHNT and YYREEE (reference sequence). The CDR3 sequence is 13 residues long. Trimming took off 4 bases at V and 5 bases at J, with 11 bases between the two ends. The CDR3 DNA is TGTGCCAGCAGCAGGGGAGGGGGAGATACGCAGTATTTT. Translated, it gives CASSRGGGDTQYF.

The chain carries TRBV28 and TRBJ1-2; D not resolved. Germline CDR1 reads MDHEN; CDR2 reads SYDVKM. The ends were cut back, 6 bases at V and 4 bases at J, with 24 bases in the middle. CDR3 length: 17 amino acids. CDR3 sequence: CASSEEPSGRARYGYTF. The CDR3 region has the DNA TGTGCCAGCAGCGAGGAGCCTAGCGGGCGTGCCCGCTATGGCTACACCTTC.

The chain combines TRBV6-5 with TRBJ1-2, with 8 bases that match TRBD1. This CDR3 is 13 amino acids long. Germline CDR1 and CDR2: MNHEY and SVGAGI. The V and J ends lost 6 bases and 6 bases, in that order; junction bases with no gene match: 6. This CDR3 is CASRGTQGDGYTF. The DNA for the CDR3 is TGTGCCAGCAGAGGAACACAGGGGGATGGCTACACCTTC.

CDR3 residues: CASSSGQVETETQYF. Here the CDR3 DNA reads TGTGCCAGCAGCTCCGGACAGGTGGAAACAGAGACCCAGTACTTC. This sequence joins TRBV5-4 and TRBJ2-5; 7 bases align to TRBD1. Germline V gives CDR1 SGHNT, CDR2 YYREEE (reference sequence). J lost 4 bases, V lost 3 bases, and 9 bases had no gene match. The CDR3 has 15 amino acids.

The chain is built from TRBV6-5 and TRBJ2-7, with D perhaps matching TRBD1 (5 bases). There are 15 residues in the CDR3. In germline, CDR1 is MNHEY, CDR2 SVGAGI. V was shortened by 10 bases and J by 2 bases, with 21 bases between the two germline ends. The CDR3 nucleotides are TGTGCCACTCGACACTCCACGGACAATGCCTACGAGCAGTACTTC. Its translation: CATRHSTDNAYEQYF.

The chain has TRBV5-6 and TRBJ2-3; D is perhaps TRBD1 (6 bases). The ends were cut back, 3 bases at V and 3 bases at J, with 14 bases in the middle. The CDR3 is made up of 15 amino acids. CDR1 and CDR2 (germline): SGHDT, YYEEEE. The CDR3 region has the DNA TGTGCCAGCAGCTCGGAATATAGGGGGACAGATACGCAGTATTTT. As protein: CASSSEYRGTDTQYF.

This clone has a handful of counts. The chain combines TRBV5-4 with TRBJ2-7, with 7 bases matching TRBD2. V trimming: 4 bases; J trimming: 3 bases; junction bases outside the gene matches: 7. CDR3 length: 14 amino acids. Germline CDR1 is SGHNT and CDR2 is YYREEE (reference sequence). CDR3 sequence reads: CASSRSGVVYEQYF. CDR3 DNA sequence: TGTGCCAGCAGCCGCAGCGGGGTAGTCTACGAGCAGTACTTC.

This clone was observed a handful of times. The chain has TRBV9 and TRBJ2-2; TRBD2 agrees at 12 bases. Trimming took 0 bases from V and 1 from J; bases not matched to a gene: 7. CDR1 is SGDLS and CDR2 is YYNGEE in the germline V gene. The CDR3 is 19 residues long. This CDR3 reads CASSVAPTTSGGNTGELFF. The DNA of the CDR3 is TGTGCCAGCAGCGTAGCCCCCACGACTAGCGGGGGGAACACCGGGGAGCTGTTTTTT.

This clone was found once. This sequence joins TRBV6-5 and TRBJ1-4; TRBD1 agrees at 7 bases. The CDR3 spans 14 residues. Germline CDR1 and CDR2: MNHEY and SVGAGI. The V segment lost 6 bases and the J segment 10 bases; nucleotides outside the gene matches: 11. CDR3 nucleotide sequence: TGTGCCAGCAGGTCTGAGGACAGGTCCAGAAAACTGTTTTTT. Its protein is CASRSEDRSRKLFF.